This T cell receptor beta chain was captured in a study of cytomegalovirus exposure and HLA in healthy donors. Overall study results and limits: The study listed 164 cytomegalovirus-associated TCR beta chains. CMV antigen specificity of three CMV-associated chains was confirmed in vitro.

This CDR3 has 16 residues. Per germline, CDR1 SGHNT and CDR2 YYREEE (reference sequence). Trimming took 6 bases from V and 3 from J; bases not matched to a gene: 10. Notes on this clone: What it binds is unknown.

Only in-frame clones appear in the TCRdb table, and some are missing; sequencing was by immunoSEQ multiplex PCR. The repertoire holds 95,000 to 120,000 clones, with approximately 85% as singletons. A roughly 120-subject validation cohort, separate from the roughly 670-subject first cohort, supplied the donors. The sample comprised PBMCs. V usage is TRBV5-4 and J usage is TRBJ2-1; 9 bases agree with TRBD1. The clonotype was recovered from a woman between 18 and 29 years old in good health and CMV-seronegative. The CDR3 nucleotides read TGTGCCAGCAAAACAGGGGGCTCAACCAACTACAATGAGCAGTTCTTC. Translating it yields CASKTGGSTNYNEQFF.